Following are 5 T cell receptor beta chains from one sample sequenced in a study of cytomegalovirus exposure and HLA in healthy donors. PCR was performed using 60 Vbeta and 13 Jbeta primers. Sequencing was performed with immunoSEQ multiplex PCR; in TCRdb, only in-frame clones are kept and a portion is missing. The sample carries around 150,000 clones, roughly 80% recorded once. Material: PBMCs. These receptors were taken from a male donor in good health and CMV-seronegative.

The chain has TRBV28 and TRBJ1-1; no clear D. The CDR3 extends over 12 amino acids. Trimming took off 6 bases at V and 2 bases at J, with 7 bases between the two ends. Germline-derived CDR1 and CDR2 are MDHEN and SYDVKM. The CDR3 sequence is CASRPINTEAFF. The CDR3 DNA follows: TGTGCCAGCAGACCTATAAACACTGAAGCTTTCTTT.

The V call is TRBV11-2, the J call TRBJ2-7, with 10 positions matching TRBD1. CDR3 length: 19 residues. Germline V gives CDR1 SGHAT, CDR2 FQNNGV. V was pared by 5 bases and J by 2 bases, with 18 bases of the junction left unmatched. This CDR3 reads CASSRSGTGAGTYTYEQYF. The DNA of the CDR3 is TGTGCCAGCAGCCGCTCCGGGACAGGGGCCGGAACCTACACCTACGAGCAGTACTTC.

J is TRBJ1-1 and V is TRBV5-1; 10 bases align to TRBD1. V lost 4 bases to trimming and J lost 3 bases; unmatched junction nucleotides: 9. The CDR3 has 16 residues. The germline V gene has CDR1 SGHRS and CDR2 YFSETQ. CDR3 nucleotide sequence: TGCGCCAGCAGCCCGGGACAGGGGAAGCGAGACACTGAAGCTTTCTTT. Encoded protein: CASSPGQGKRDTEAFF.

The V and J genes are TRBV5-4 and TRBJ2-1; 8 bases map to TRBD2. J gave up 1 base and V 7 bases, and 10 bases lay outside the gene matches. Germline V lookup: CDR1 SGHNT, CDR2 YYREEE (reference sequence). The CDR3 is 16 residues long. The CDR3 here is CASAPIAGTSYNEQFF. The CDR3 DNA reads TGTGCCAGCGCTCCAATAGCGGGAACTTCCTACAATGAGCAGTTCTTC.

In this sample, this clone turned up a few times. The chain has TRBV10-3 and TRBJ1-1; D gene ambiguous. This CDR3 region has 14 residues. Germline CDR1 is ENHRY and CDR2 is SYGVKD. Trimming stripped 2 bases from V and 4 bases from J, with 11 bases between. CDR3 sequence reads: CAISEEGRVTEAFF. The CDR3, as DNA: TGTGCCATCAGTGAGGAGGGTCGGGTCACTGAAGCTTTCTTT.